The 27 T cell receptor beta chains reported below all come from one sample, sequenced in a study of cytomegalovirus exposure and HLA in healthy donors. PCR primers comprised 60 Vbeta and 13 Jbeta primers. Sequenced by immunoSEQ multiplex PCR; TCRdb stores in-frame clones only, minus some. The table has roughly 120,000 clones, approximately 8.7% seen once. Sequencing input: PBMCs. The source is a man aged 40-49 years in good health and CMV-seronegative.

This clone was detected only a few times. The V gene is TRBV2, the J gene TRBJ1-5, with D tentatively TRBD1 (5 bases). Trimming stripped 4 bases from V and 0 bases from J, with 13 bases between. The germline gives CDR1 SNHLY, CDR2 FYNNEI. The CDR3 spans 16 residues. CDR3 loop: CASSVPPGYSNQPQHF. In nucleotides, the CDR3 is TGTGCCAGCAGTGTACCCCCAGGGTATAGCAATCAGCCCCAGCATTTT.

The gene calls are TRBV30 and TRBJ1-5, with D hard to call. Germline V gene data show CDR1 as GTSNPN and CDR2 as SVGIG (reference sequence). The V gene lost 2 bases and the J gene lost 4 bases, with 9 bases spanning the gap. This CDR3 is built from 13 residues. The CDR3 loop reads CAWSSTGNQPQHF. In DNA, the CDR3 is TGTGCCTGGAGTTCCACGGGAAATCAGCCCCAGCATTTT.

The chain carries TRBV6-5 and TRBJ2-3, with TRBD2 identical over 7 bases. The CDR3 runs to 15 residues. From germline, CDR1 is MNHEY and CDR2 SVGAGI. J gave up 1 base and V 0 bases, and 1 base lay outside the gene matches. CDR3 sequence (DNA): TGTGCCAGCAGTTACTCTGGGAGGGGCACAGATACGCAGTATTTT. This gives the protein CASSYSGRGTDTQYF.

The rearrangement links TRBV6-6 to TRBJ2-1; 10 nucleotides agree with TRBD2. Trimming removed 2 bases from V and 6 bases from J; junction bases left unmatched: 4. Germline V gene lookup returns CDR1 MNHNY and CDR2 SVGAGI (reference sequence). The CDR3 sequence is 15 residues long. The CDR3 DNA follows: TGTGCCAGCAGTTACACCAGCGGGGGGGGCAATGAGCAGTTCTTC. This gives the protein CASSYTSGGGNEQFF.

In this sample, this clone turned up a few times. The chain combines TRBV30 with TRBJ2-3; TRBD2 aligns across 13 bases. V was clipped by 7 bases and J by 5 bases; unmatched bases: 9. This CDR3 contains 15 residues. The germline V gene has CDR1 GTSNPN and CDR2 SVGIG (reference sequence). CDR3 coding DNA: TGTGCCTCCTCGACTAGCGGGGGGCCGGGAGATACGCAGTATTTT. Translated: CASSTSGGPGDTQYF.

This clone was detected a few times. The chain carries TRBV5-1 and TRBJ1-6; D is possibly TRBD1 (6 bases). The CDR3 sequence is 16 residues long. Germline CDR1 SGHRS, CDR2 YFSETQ. V was trimmed by 4 bases and J by 4 bases, leaving 15 bases between them. The CDR3 DNA sequence: TGCGCCAGCAGCCCAGGGGACGGGCGGTATAATTCACCCCTCCACTTT. This sequence encodes CASSPGDGRYNSPLHF.

In this sample, this clone turned up a few times. The chain combines TRBV7-9 with TRBJ2-7, with D tentatively TRBD1 (6 bases). V was cut by 2 bases and J by 5 bases, with 10 bases left in between. Germline V gene sequence: CDR1 SEHNR, CDR2 FQNEAQ (reference sequence). CDR3 size: 13 residues. This CDR3 is CASSLRGTHEQYF. Written as DNA, the CDR3 is TGTGCCAGCAGCTTAAGGGGGACCCACGAGCAGTACTTC.

This clone was recorded a few times. This sequence joins TRBV11-2 and TRBJ2-7; unclear D gene. CDR3 length: 12 amino acids. V was shortened by 1 base and J by 3 bases, with 4 bases between the two germline ends. Germline V gene data show CDR1 as SGHAT and CDR2 as FQNNGV. DNA of the CDR3: TGTGCCAGCAGCTTAGTTAACTACGAGCAGTACTTC. It encodes CASSLVNYEQYF. The full variable domain, completed using reference TRBV11-2 and TRBJ2-7, is EAGVAQSPRYKIIEKRQSVAFWCNPISGHATLYWYQQILGQGPKLLIQFQNNGVVDDSQLPKDRFSAERLKGVDSTLKIQPAKLEDSAVYLCASSLVNYEQYFGPGTRLTVT.

This clone was detected only a few times. The rearrangement joins TRBV7-9 to TRBJ2-7, with a tentative D call TRBD2 (6 bases). This CDR3 has 11 residues. Germline V gives CDR1 SEHNR, CDR2 FQNEAQ (reference sequence). V lost 4 bases to trimming and J lost 7 bases, with 8 bases between them. DNA of the CDR3: TGTGCCAGCAGCTCGGCGGGGGAGCAGTACTTC. Translating gives CASSSAGEQYF.

The chain combines TRBV5-1 with TRBJ2-3; D not certain. Germline-derived CDR1 and CDR2 are SGHRS and YFSETQ. This CDR3 has 14 amino acids. V shed 3 bases and J shed 2 bases, with 10 bases lying between them. The CDR3: CASSSLVDTDTQYF. In DNA form, the CDR3 reads TGCGCCAGCAGCTCCCTAGTTGACACAGATACGCAGTATTTT.

This clone was seen more than once but under ten times. The chain uses TRBV6-5 and TRBJ2-7, with 10 bases that match TRBD1. From germline, CDR1 is MNHEY and CDR2 SVGAGI. The trim removed 2 bases at V and 2 bases at J, leaving 3 bases unmatched. The CDR3 is made up of 15 amino acids. DNA of the CDR3: TGTGCCAGCAGTTACGCAGGACAGGGGGCCTACGAGCAGTACTTC. It specifies CASSYAGQGAYEQYF.

The CDR3 DNA reads TGTGCCAGTAGCTACGGAAACACCATATATTTT. Translation: CASSYGNTIYF. This chain uses TRBV19 with TRBJ1-3; D is unresolved. CDR3 size: 11 residues. Germline CDR1 is LNHDA and CDR2 is SQIVND (reference sequence). The ends were cut back, 6 bases at V and 4 bases at J, with 4 bases in the middle.

This clone was detected a few times. The genes are TRBV6-5 and TRBJ1-1, with TRBD1 as a possible D gene (5 bases). V shed 6 bases and J shed 1 base, with 15 bases lying between them. The CDR3 totals 15 residues. The germline CDR1 and CDR2 sequences are MNHEY and SVGAGI. The CDR3 sequence is CASSGGAYTNTEAFF. DNA of the CDR3: TGTGCCAGCAGCGGGGGAGCGTACACGAACACTGAAGCTTTCTTT.

This clone was detected only a few times. This sequence joins TRBV6-1 and TRBJ1-3; the D is unclear. Trimming shortened V by 5 bases and J by 1 base, and 9 bases separated the two germline ends. The CDR3 is 14 amino acids. CDR1 and CDR2 from the germline V gene are MNHNS and SASEGT. In nucleotides, the CDR3 is TGTGCCAGCAGTCTAGGATCATCTGGAAACACCATATATTTT. Amino acid sequence: CASSLGSSGNTIYF.

The J gene is TRBJ2-1, the V gene TRBV6-4; 13 bases are shared with TRBD2. V lost 4 bases, J lost 8 bases, and 8 bases stayed unmatched. The CDR3 is made up of 16 amino acids. Germline V gene lookup returns CDR1 MRHNA and CDR2 SNTAGT. CDR3 sequence reads: CASSVTGTSGVDEQFF. The CDR3, as DNA: TGTGCCAGCAGTGTCACCGGGACTAGCGGGGTCGATGAGCAGTTCTTC.

CDR3 bases: TGTGCCAGCAGTAGACAGAACTACGAGCAGTACTTC. Translating gives CASSRQNYEQYF. The chain is built from TRBV28 and TRBJ2-7, with TRBD1 as a possible D gene (5 bases). CDR1 and CDR2 from the germline V gene are MDHEN and SYDVKM. The CDR3 has 12 amino acids. V gave up 5 bases and J gave up 3 bases, with 8 bases separating them. The variable domain in full, with the rest retrieved from reference TRBV28 and TRBJ2-7, is DVKVTQSSRYLVKRTGEKVFLECVQDMDHENMFWYRQDPGLGLRLIYFSYDVKMKEKGDIPEGYSVSREKKERFSLILESASTNQTSMYLCASSRQNYEQYFGPGTRLTVT.

This clone occurred a few times. The chain carries TRBV27 and TRBJ1-2, with 7 bases identical to TRBD1. Germline CDR1 reads MNHEY; CDR2 reads SMNVEV (reference sequence). V was clipped by 7 bases and J by 9 bases; unmatched bases: 8. This CDR3 has 12 amino acids. For the CDR3, the DNA is TGTGCCAGCACCGACAGGGTTAACCGCTACACCTTC. This gives the protein CASTDRVNRYTF.

The chain carries TRBV10-3 and TRBJ1-1; D gene uncertain. The CDR3 runs 14 residues. Germline V gene sequence: CDR1 ENHRY, CDR2 SYGVKD. V was clipped by 0 bases and J by 4 bases, with 9 bases between them. The CDR3 loop is CAISESRVTTEAFF. The CDR3 DNA is TGTGCCATCAGTGAGTCGAGGGTGACCACTGAAGCTTTCTTT.

CDR3 bases: TGTGCCAGCAGTTGGGGGGTCTACGAGCAGTACTTC. Its protein product is CASSWGVYEQYF. V is TRBV6-6 and J is TRBJ2-7, with D perhaps matching TRBD2 (6 bases). V was cut by 4 bases and J by 3 bases, with 7 bases left in between. This CDR3 spans 12 amino acids. CDR1 and CDR2 from the germline V gene are MNHNY and SVGAGI (reference sequence).

The CDR3 region is CASSLQGASFVASYEQYF. The CDR3 nucleotides read TGCGCCAGCAGCTTGCAGGGGGCGAGTTTTGTTGCATCCTACGAGCAGTACTTC. The rearrangement joins TRBV5-1 to TRBJ2-7; 8 nucleotides match TRBD1. After removal of 1 base from V and 1 base from J, the junction contained 13 bases not matched to a gene. The CDR3 spans 18 residues. Per germline, CDR1 SGHRS and CDR2 YFSETQ.

J is TRBJ1-5 and V is TRBV4-3; D is uncertain. The CDR3 contains 15 residues. With 4 bases removed from V and 3 bases from J, the gap between germline ends came to 13 bases. CDR1 and CDR2 from the germline V gene are LGHNA and YSLEER. Here the CDR3 DNA reads TGCGCCAGCAGCCCCGGCGGAGGAGACAATCAGCCCCAGCATTTT. Protein product: CASSPGGGDNQPQHF.

V is TRBV6-1 and J is TRBJ2-5, with 10 bases that match TRBD2. The V gene's germline CDR1 is MNHNS and CDR2 SASEGT. The ends lost 0 bases at V and 2 bases at J; junction bases unmatched: 0. The CDR3 has 15 amino acids. The CDR3 is CASSEAAGGQETQYF. CDR3 in DNA: TGTGCCAGCAGTGAAGCAGCGGGGGGGCAAGAGACCCAGTACTTC.

This clone was picked up a small number of times. This chain uses TRBV5-1 with TRBJ1-1; D perhaps matches TRBD1 (6 bases). V was pared by 5 bases and J by 1 base, with 15 bases between. The CDR3 runs to 15 residues. Germline lookup yields CDR1 SGHRS and CDR2 YFSETQ. CDR3 nucleotide sequence: TGCGCCAGCAGTAGGTCAGGGGCGTCGAACACTGAAGCTTTCTTT. Encoded protein: CASSRSGASNTEAFF.

The chain combines TRBV7-2 with TRBJ2-3, with D tentatively TRBD2 (6 bases). V shed 2 bases and J shed 6 bases, with 15 bases lying between them. Germline CDR1 SGHTA, CDR2 FQGNSA. The CDR3 is 15 amino acids. The CDR3 bases are TGTGCCAGCAGCTTAAGTCCGGGGGAGTGGGATACGCAGTATTTT. Its protein product is CASSLSPGEWDTQYF.

This chain links TRBV6-5 with TRBJ1-4; no firm D call. From germline, CDR1 is MNHEY and CDR2 SVGAGI. The ends were cut back, 0 bases at V and 2 bases at J, with 10 bases in the middle. The CDR3 has 16 residues. The CDR3 region has the DNA TGTGCCAGCAGTTACTCGTCCTTGCGGACTAATGAAAAACTGTTTTTT. It encodes CASSYSSLRTNEKLFF.

V usage is TRBV7-2 and J usage is TRBJ1-4; 9 bases match TRBD1. The CDR3 has 14 amino acids. The germline V gene has CDR1 SGHTA and CDR2 FQGNSA. J gave up 6 bases and V 5 bases, and 4 bases lay outside the gene matches. This chain's CDR3 is CASSKRTGDEKLFF. The DNA of the CDR3 is TGTGCCAGCAGCAAACGGACAGGGGATGAAAAACTGTTTTTT. Drawing the rest from reference TRBV7-2 and TRBJ1-4, the complete variable domain is GAGVSQSPSNKVTEKGKDVELRCDPISGHTALYWYRQSLGQGLEFLIYFQGNSAPDKSGLPSDRFSAERTGGSVSTLTIQRTQQEDSAVYLCASSKRTGDEKLFFGSGTQLSVL.

The CDR3 nucleotides read TGCGCCAGCAGCCTTCGTTTCCCCGGGACTAGCGGGGCTCAAGAGACCCAGTACTTC. The encoded protein is CASSLRFPGTSGAQETQYF. The chain joins TRBV4-1 to TRBJ2-5, with 13 bases matching TRBD2. There are 19 residues in the CDR3. CDR1 and CDR2 (germline): MGHRA, YSYEKL. Trimming cost V 4 bases and J 2 bases; bases outside gene matches: 13.